The clone carrying this T cell receptor (beta chain) was seen a few times. The antigen remains undetermined. RNA transcripts yielded amplified TCR beta CDR3 regions. The HTBI set primed first-round TCR CDR3 RT-PCR. TCRdb re-analysed the multiplex PCR reads in MiXCR, keeping a single row per CDR3 protein. The data show some 300,000 distinct CDR3 sequences, approximately 18% seen once. The data belong to a study of T cells in Graves' hyperthyroidism and ophthalmopathy. PBMCs were derived from more than 8 ml fresh peripheral blood. The ends were cut back, 0 bases at V and 2 bases at J, with 8 bases in the middle. CDR3 length: 15 amino acids. In germline, CDR1 is SGHNT, CDR2 YENEEA. Study-wide results and caveats: Blood held most thyroid clonotypes expanded above 0.001 frequency.

Material: blood. This receptor was obtained from a man aged 45-65 years with Graves' ophthalmopathy. The rearrangement joins TRBV11-3 to TRBJ1-3, with D hard to call. The CDR3 region has the DNA TGTGCCAGCAGCTTAGATTTTGGGGCTGGAAACACCATATATTTT. It yields the protein CASSLDFGAGNTIYF.